This TCR beta chain stems from a study of cytomegalovirus exposure and HLA in healthy donors. Notes on the study in general: Prediction of most subjects' HLA-A and HLA-B alleles by TCR beta sequences was reportedly accurate. The investigators catalogued some 160 TCR beta chains as cytomegalovirus-associated.

The study ran its PCR with 60 Vbeta and 13 Jbeta primers. Repertoires were generated with immunoSEQ multiplex PCR, while TCRdb's copy carries only in-frame clones and drops some. The sample includes 150,000 or so clones, more than 75% of them seen just once. Healthy bone marrow donors made up the donors. About this clone: What it recognizes is unknown.

V lost 4 bases to trimming and J lost 5 bases; unmatched junction nucleotides: 8. The germline V gene has CDR1 LGHNA and CDR2 YNFKEQ. CDR3 length equals 15 residues. The rearrangement joins TRBV4-2 to TRBJ2-3; 8 bases line up with TRBD2. This receptor was identified in a man aged 25-45 years in good health and CMV-seropositive. What was sequenced was PBMCs. The CDR3 coding sequence is TGTGCCAGCAGCCTCGAAGCGGGGGACGTAGATACGCAGTATTTT. Its protein is CASSLEAGDVDTQYF.